A single sample gave rise to the 3 T cell receptor beta chains below, sequenced in a study of OX40 agonist ivuxolimab in advanced cancers. The data were produced by immunoSEQ multiplex PCR, yet TCRdb's version contains in-frame clones alone and is incomplete. The sample lists 65,000 to 85,000 clones, about 82% seen once, with 1.5% to 2% in the top ten. The sample was CD4+ or CD8+ T cells sorted from blood, taken in a trial of the OX40 agonist ivuxolimab. The receptors derive from an adult with an advanced solid tumor such as melanoma, head and neck, liver or kidney cancer.

V usage is TRBV19 and J usage is TRBJ2-1; D is unclear. CDR1 LNHDA and CDR2 SQIVND come from the germline V gene (reference sequence). Trimming left V 8 bases short and J 5 bases short, with 10 bases between. This CDR3 has 12 amino acids. The CDR3 sequence: CASSPRNNEQFF. CDR3 coding DNA: TGTGCCAGTTCCCCTAGAAACAATGAGCAGTTCTTC.

This rearrangement joins TRBV2 to TRBJ1-5; 8 bases match TRBD1. This CDR3 is built from 14 residues. J lost 4 bases, V lost 7 bases, and 6 bases had no gene match. The germline V gene has CDR1 SNHLY and CDR2 FYNNEI. The CDR3 region is CASTPDRGNQPQHF. CDR3 coding DNA: TGTGCCAGCACTCCCGACAGGGGTAATCAGCCCCAGCATTTT.

The rearrangement joins TRBV9 to TRBJ2-2; D uncertain. The CDR3 runs to 15 residues. Germline V lookup: CDR1 SGDLS, CDR2 YYNGEE. Trimming left V 4 bases short and J 1 base short, with 11 bases between. This CDR3 reads CASSPVGLNTGELFF. For the CDR3, the DNA is TGTGCCAGCAGCCCAGTGGGGTTGAACACCGGGGAGCTGTTTTTT.